This T cell receptor beta chain was captured by sequencing in a study of PD-1 blockade in classical Hodgkin lymphoma. To note about this clone: Antigen: not known.

Study conclusions and caveats: Those starting nivolumab under 1 year post-ASCT were excluded. Reports indicated that newly diagnosed patients had lower baseline TCR diversity than healthy donors did.

Time point denoted: cycle 4 day 1 (C4D1), after six to seven weeks of nivolumab. Following autologous stem cell transplantation, relapse occurred in every patient, and exposure to brentuximab vedotin varied. Best response was recorded as complete response, partial response or progressive disease. CDR1 SGDLS and CDR2 YYNGEE come from the germline V gene. There are 15 residues in the CDR3. Deletions cut 6 bases from V and 6 bases from J, with 16 bases between. Sequencing used immunoSEQ multiplex PCR; TCRdb keeps in-frame clones, though not all of them. The sample has tens of thousands of clones; about 85% are singletons.

The sample here was peripheral blood mononuclear cells (PBMCs), taken before the fourth cycle of nivolumab. The chain recombines TRBV9 with TRBJ1-6; no firm D call. This receptor was taken from a human donor with classical Hodgkin lymphoma. The CDR3 sequence is CASTSRPEGNSPLHF. The CDR3 nucleotides are TGTGCCAGCACCTCCCGCCCGGAGGGTAATTCACCCCTCCACTTT.